The clone carrying this T cell receptor (beta chain) was found a few times. This entry belongs to a study of blood T cells in healthy people across ages. Isolation per sample recovered at least 6.5 million PBMCs. A second PCR of about 7 to 11 cycles used a sample-barcoded 5' primer and a J-beta primer mix. TCRdb itself ran the 5' RACE reads through MiXCR, one entry per CDR3 protein. This sample has 800,000 to 950,000 distinct CDR3 sequences, with around 29% found just once. Germline V gene data show CDR1 as SGHTA and CDR2 as FQGNSA. V lost 2 bases and J lost 1; bases outside the gene matches: 4. The CDR3 loop spans 16 amino acids. The data were also submitted as part of a second study, on T cells of mothers and their children. As that study records: The authors added sample barcodes and 2-4 random nucleotides using the M1S primer of the second PCR. The study obtained over 8.5 million TCR beta CDR3 reads per mother and about 3 million per child.

Sequencing used blood. This TCR came from a woman between 35 and 50 years old in good health. This chain joins TRBV7-2 and TRBJ2-2, with TRBD1 identical over 7 bases. The CDR3 sequence: CASSLRGQRNTGELFF. The CDR3 DNA is TGTGCCAGCAGCTTACGGGGACAGAGGAACACCGGGGAGCTGTTTTTT.